A single sample gave rise to the 21 T cell receptor beta chains below, sequenced in a study of shared clonotypes between healthy human individuals. Only in-frame clones appear in the TCRdb table, and some are missing; sequencing was by immunoSEQ multiplex PCR. The sample lists 2 million to 2.5 million clones, 93% occurring once. The sample comprised naive CD4+ T cells from PBMCs. Noted subset: CD45RA+ positively selected. These TCRs come from a man younger than 30 in good health. Some clones in this sample may be carry-over from other donors' samples.

The rearrangement uses TRBV7-9 and TRBJ1-2; 8 bases match TRBD1. Trimming removed 1 base from V and 0 bases from J; junction bases left unmatched: 4. CDR1 and CDR2 from the germline V gene are SEHNR and FQNEAQ (reference sequence). CDR3 length equals 16 residues. CDR3 DNA sequence: TGTGCCAGCAGCTTAGTAGGCAGGGGGCCTAACTATGGCTACACCTTC. Translation gives CASSLVGRGPNYGYTF. Supplemented by reference TRBV7-9 and TRBJ1-2, the full variable domain reads DTGVSQNPRHKITKRGQNVTFRCDPISEHNRLYWYRQTLGQGPEFLTYFQNEAQLEKSRLLSDRFSAERPKGSFSTLEIQRTEQGDSAMYLCASSLVGRGPNYGYTFGSGTRLTVV.

The V call is TRBV9, the J call TRBJ2-7; 9 bases are shared with TRBD2. This CDR3 contains 15 residues. Germline trimming cut 2 bases from V and 5 bases from J; bases unmatched to any gene: 8. Germline lookup yields CDR1 SGDLS and CDR2 YYNGEE. The CDR3 DNA follows: TGTGCCAGCAGCGTTCGGGGACTAGCACGCGACGAGCAGTACTTC. Amino acid sequence: CASSVRGLARDEQYF.

The J gene is TRBJ2-2, the V gene TRBV25-1; D ambiguous. This CDR3 is 17 amino acids long. Germline-derived CDR1 and CDR2 are MGHDK and SYGVNS. V lost 4 bases and J 3 bases, leaving 18 bases between the germline ends. CDR3 bases: TGTGCCAGCAGTGCTCCTCCCCCCAGCCTAGACACCGGGGAGCTGTTTTTT. This encodes CASSAPPPSLDTGELFF. Full variable domain (remainder filled in from reference TRBV25-1 and TRBJ2-2): EADIYQTPRYLVIGTGKKITLECSQTMGHDKMYWYQQDPGMELHLIHYSYGVNSTEKGDLSSESTVSRIRTEHFPLTLESARPSHTSQYLCASSAPPPSLDTGELFFGEGSRLTVL.

This clone appeared once. The chain links TRBV30 to TRBJ1-2; weak D call: TRBD1 (6 bases). The CDR3 runs 15 residues. V shed 3 bases and J shed 5 bases, with 19 bases lying between them. Germline CDR1 reads GTSNPN; CDR2 reads SVGIG (reference sequence). The chain's CDR3 is CAWSEPSTGIYGYTF. The CDR3, as DNA: TGTGCCTGGAGCGAACCGTCAACAGGGATTTATGGCTACACCTTC.

The CDR3 DNA follows: TGTGCCAGCAGCTTTGACAGGAGAAGCAATGAGCAGTTCTTC. Amino acid sequence: CASSFDRRSNEQFF. This chain joins TRBV7-2 and TRBJ2-1; D is possibly TRBD1 (6 bases). Per germline, CDR1 SGHTA and CDR2 FQGNSA. The CDR3 runs 14 residues. V was shortened by 3 bases and J by 6 bases, with 12 bases between the two germline ends.

The V call is TRBV5-1, the J call TRBJ2-1; no reliable D call. The CDR3 runs to 12 residues. Germline CDR1 and CDR2: SGHRS and YFSETQ. With 4 bases removed from V and 6 bases from J, the gap between germline ends came to 8 bases. Written as DNA, the CDR3 is TGCGCCAGCAGCCCGGGCTTCAATGAGCAGTTCTTC. It yields the protein CASSPGFNEQFF.

The V gene is TRBV6-1, the J gene TRBJ1-3; 9 bases are shared with TRBD1. V shed 4 bases, J shed 0 bases, and the junction held 7 bases outside the gene matches. The V gene's germline CDR1 is MNHNS and CDR2 SASEGT. CDR3 length: 17 residues. CDR3 DNA sequence: TGTGCCAGCAGTGTTCGTGGGGGACAGGGCTCTGGAAACACCATATATTTT. Its translation: CASSVRGGQGSGNTIYF.

The rearrangement links TRBV28 to TRBJ2-1; 10 bases are a match to TRBD1. With V trimmed by 4 bases and J by 2 bases, 8 bases remained unmatched. The CDR3 is 17 residues long. The germline gives CDR1 MDHEN, CDR2 SYDVKM. The CDR3 coding sequence is TGTGCCAGCAGTTCCTCTCCGGGACAGGGGACCTACAATGAGCAGTTCTTC. It specifies CASSSSPGQGTYNEQFF.

This sequence joins TRBV6-1 and TRBJ2-7; a weak D match, TRBD1 (6 bases). The V end was cut by 7 bases, the J end by 3 bases, with 19 bases between. Per germline, CDR1 MNHNS and CDR2 SASEGT. This CDR3 comprises 15 residues. CDR3 protein: CASIPFVDSLYEQYF. CDR3 in DNA: TGTGCCAGCATTCCATTTGTGGACAGCCTCTACGAGCAGTACTTC.

V and J are TRBV7-2 and TRBJ1-3; D is possibly TRBD1 (5 bases). V was trimmed by 5 bases and J by 0 bases, leaving 14 bases between them. Germline CDR1 and CDR2: SGHTA and FQGNSA. The CDR3 spans 16 residues. The CDR3 region is CASSDTGRYSGNTIYF. CDR3 DNA sequence: TGTGCCAGCAGCGATACAGGTCGTTACTCTGGAAACACCATATATTTT. Using reference TRBV7-2 and TRBJ1-3 for the parts outside the CDR3, the full variable domain is GAGVSQSPSNKVTEKGKDVELRCDPISGHTALYWYRQSLGQGLEFLIYFQGNSAPDKSGLPSDRFSAERTGGSVSTLTIQRTQQEDSAVYLCASSDTGRYSGNTIYFGEGSWLTVV.

This clone was found once. The rearrangement uses TRBV6-6 and TRBJ2-2; no clear D gene. The CDR3 totals 13 residues. CDR1 and CDR2 from the germline V gene are MNHNY and SVGAGI (reference sequence). Trimming shortened V by 2 bases and J by 5 bases, and 6 bases separated the two germline ends. This CDR3 reads CASSYTDTGELFF. The CDR3 bases are TGTGCCAGCAGTTACACGGATACCGGGGAGCTGTTTTTT.

Written as DNA, the CDR3 is TGTGCCAGCGCCTTAAACTCCTACAATGAGCAGTTCTTC. The encoded protein is CASALNSYNEQFF. This chain joins TRBV7-2 and TRBJ2-1; D unclear. Germline V gives CDR1 SGHTA, CDR2 FQGNSA. V lost 8 bases to trimming and J lost 0 bases, with 8 bases between them. The CDR3 has 13 residues.

V is TRBV6-1 and J is TRBJ2-1; 8 nucleotides line up with TRBD2. The CDR3 covers 17 residues. Unmatched junction bases numbered 4, after V lost 0 bases and J lost 0 bases. The germline CDR1 and CDR2 sequences are MNHNS and SASEGT. CDR3 protein: CASSEAVAGYSYNEQFF. CDR3 DNA sequence: TGTGCCAGCAGTGAAGCCGTAGCGGGGTACTCCTACAATGAGCAGTTCTTC.

The rearrangement joins TRBV5-1 to TRBJ2-5; D remains ambiguous. Between the trimmed V and J ends, which lost 4 bases and 1 base, there was a span of 14 bases. The V gene's germline CDR1 is SGHRS and CDR2 YFSETQ. The CDR3 totals 15 residues. The CDR3 loop reads CASSPNPGPQETQYF. CDR3 in DNA: TGCGCCAGCAGCCCTAACCCGGGCCCCCAAGAGACCCAGTACTTC.

This rearrangement joins TRBV27 to TRBJ2-1; 7 bases line up with TRBD2. This CDR3 is built from 19 residues. From germline, CDR1 is MNHEY and CDR2 SMNVEV (reference sequence). The J segment lost 0 bases and the V segment lost 5 bases, leaving 16 bases of the junction unmatched. The CDR3 reads CASSRGPPTSLSSYNEQFF. The CDR3 nucleotides are TGTGCCAGCAGTCGGGGTCCCCCGACTAGCTTAAGCTCCTACAATGAGCAGTTCTTC.

The V and J genes are TRBV27 and TRBJ1-2; no firm D call. The CDR3 extends over 15 amino acids. Germline V gives CDR1 MNHEY, CDR2 SMNVEV (reference sequence). V was cut by 2 bases and J by 3 bases, with 13 bases left in between. In nucleotides, the CDR3 is TGTGCCAGCAGTTTAACGTCTAGGGCTTACTATGGCTACACCTTC. Translated, it gives CASSLTSRAYYGYTF.

The chain carries TRBV13 and TRBJ2-7, with 9 bases aligning to TRBD2. The length of the CDR3 is 19 residues. Germline trimming cut 5 bases from V and 2 bases from J; bases unmatched to any gene: 19. CDR1 is PRHDT, CDR2 FYEKMQ, per germline (reference sequence). CDR3 sequence: CASSAPPGAGGPLPYEQYF. DNA of the CDR3: TGTGCCAGCAGCGCCCCGCCCGGGGCGGGAGGGCCCCTGCCCTACGAGCAGTACTTC.

The chain carries TRBV6-6 and TRBJ2-7; D is unresolved. Germline CDR1 MNHNY, CDR2 SVGAGI (reference sequence). Deletions cut 0 bases from V and 3 bases from J, with 6 bases between. The CDR3 spans 13 residues. This chain's CDR3 is CASSYSGNYEQYF. In DNA, the CDR3 is TGTGCCAGCAGTTACTCGGGAAACTACGAGCAGTACTTC.

The CDR3 nucleotides are TGTGCCAGCAACCCCGTGGGGCGAGGGCCAGGCACAGATACGCAGTATTTT. Translation: CASNPVGRGPGTDTQYF. The rearrangement uses TRBV5-6 and TRBJ2-3; D tentatively reads TRBD1 or TRBD2 (5 bases each). Deletions cut 6 bases from V and 1 base from J, with 21 bases between. The length of the CDR3 is 17 residues. Germline loops: CDR1 SGHDT, CDR2 YYEEEE.

V gene TRBV6-5 combines with J gene TRBJ2-5; no definite D call. There are 11 residues in the CDR3. Trimming left V 0 bases short and J 9 bases short, with 5 bases between. CDR1 and CDR2 from the germline V gene are MNHEY and SVGAGI. The CDR3 DNA sequence: TGTGCCAGCAGTTACTCGACTTCCCAGTACTTC. Protein sequence: CASSYSTSQYF.

This rearrangement joins TRBV25-1 to TRBJ2-1; 8 positions agree with TRBD2. Germline V CDR1 and CDR2: MGHDK, SYGVNS. This CDR3 region has 13 residues. V dropped 6 bases and J dropped 9; count of bases not matched to a gene: 7. The CDR3 reads CASSPRGGIEQFF. The CDR3, as DNA: TGTGCCAGCAGCCCCCGGGGGGGGATTGAGCAGTTCTTC.